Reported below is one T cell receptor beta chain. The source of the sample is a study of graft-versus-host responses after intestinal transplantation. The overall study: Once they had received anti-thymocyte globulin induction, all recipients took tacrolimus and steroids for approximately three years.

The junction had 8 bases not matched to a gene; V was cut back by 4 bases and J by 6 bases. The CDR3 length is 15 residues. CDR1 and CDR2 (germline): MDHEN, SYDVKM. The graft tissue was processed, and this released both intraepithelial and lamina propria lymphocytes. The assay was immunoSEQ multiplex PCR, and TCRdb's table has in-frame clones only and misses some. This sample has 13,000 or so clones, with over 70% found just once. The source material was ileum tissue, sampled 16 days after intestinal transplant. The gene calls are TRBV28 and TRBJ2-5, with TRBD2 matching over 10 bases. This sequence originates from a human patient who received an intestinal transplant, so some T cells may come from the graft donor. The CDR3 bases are TGTGCCAGCAGTTCTAGCGGGAGTAGCAGAAAGACCCAGTACTTC. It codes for CASSSSGSSRKTQYF.